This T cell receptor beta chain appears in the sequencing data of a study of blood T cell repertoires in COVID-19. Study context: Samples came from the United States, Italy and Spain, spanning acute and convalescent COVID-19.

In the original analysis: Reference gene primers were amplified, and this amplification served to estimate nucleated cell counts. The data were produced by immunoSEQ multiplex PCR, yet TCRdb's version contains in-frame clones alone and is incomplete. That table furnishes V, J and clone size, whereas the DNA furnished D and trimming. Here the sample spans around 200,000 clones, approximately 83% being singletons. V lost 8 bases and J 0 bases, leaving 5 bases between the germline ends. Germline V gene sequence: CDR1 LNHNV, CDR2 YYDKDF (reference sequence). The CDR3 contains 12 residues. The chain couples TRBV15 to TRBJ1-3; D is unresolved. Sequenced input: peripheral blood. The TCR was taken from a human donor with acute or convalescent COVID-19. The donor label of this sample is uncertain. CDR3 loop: CATESSGNTIYF. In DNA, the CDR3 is TGTGCCACCGAGAGCTCTGGAAACACCATATATTTT.